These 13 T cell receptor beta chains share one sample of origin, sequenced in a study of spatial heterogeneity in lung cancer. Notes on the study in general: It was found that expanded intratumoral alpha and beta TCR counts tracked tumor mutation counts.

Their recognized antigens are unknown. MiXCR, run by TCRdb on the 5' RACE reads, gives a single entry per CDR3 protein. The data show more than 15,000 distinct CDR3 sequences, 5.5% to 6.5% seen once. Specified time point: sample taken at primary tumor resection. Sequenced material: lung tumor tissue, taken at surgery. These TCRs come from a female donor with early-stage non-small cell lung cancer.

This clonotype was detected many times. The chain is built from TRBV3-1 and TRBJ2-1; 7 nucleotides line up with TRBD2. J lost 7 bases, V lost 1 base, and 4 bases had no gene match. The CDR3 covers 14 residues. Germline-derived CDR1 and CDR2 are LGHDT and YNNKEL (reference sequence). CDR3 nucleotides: TGTGCCAGCAGCCAAGCGGGAGGCCGGAATGAGCAGTTCTTC. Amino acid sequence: CASSQAGGRNEQFF.

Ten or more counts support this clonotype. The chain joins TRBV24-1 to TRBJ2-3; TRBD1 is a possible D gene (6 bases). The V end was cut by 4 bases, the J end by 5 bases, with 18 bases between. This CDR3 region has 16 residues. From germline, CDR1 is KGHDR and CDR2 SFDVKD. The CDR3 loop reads CATSEPSSGVEDTQYF. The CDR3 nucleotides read TGTGCCACCAGTGAGCCATCATCAGGGGTGGAAGATACGCAGTATTTT.

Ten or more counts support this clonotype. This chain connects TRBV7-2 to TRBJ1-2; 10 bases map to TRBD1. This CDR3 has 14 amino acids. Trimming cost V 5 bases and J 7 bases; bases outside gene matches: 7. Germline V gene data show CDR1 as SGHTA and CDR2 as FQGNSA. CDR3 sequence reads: CASSLTGGNSGYTF. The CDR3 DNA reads TGTGCCAGCAGCCTGACAGGGGGCAATAGTGGCTACACCTTC.

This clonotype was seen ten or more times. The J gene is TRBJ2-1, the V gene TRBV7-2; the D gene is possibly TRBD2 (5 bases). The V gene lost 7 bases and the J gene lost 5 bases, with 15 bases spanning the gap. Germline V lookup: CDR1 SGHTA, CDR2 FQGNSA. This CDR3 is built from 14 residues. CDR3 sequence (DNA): TGTGCCAGCAAAGTAGGACTGTCTAACAATGAGCAGTTCTTC. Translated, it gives CASKVGLSNNEQFF.

CDR3 nucleotide sequence: TGCGCCAGCAGCCAAATTTCGGGAGGGCCCTACAATGAGCAGTTCTTC. Encoded protein: CASSQISGGPYNEQFF. This sequence joins TRBV4-1 and TRBJ2-1, with 8 nucleotides matching TRBD2. The CDR3 length is 16 residues. J lost 2 bases, V lost 2 bases, and 5 bases had no gene match. Germline assignment: CDR1 MGHRA and CDR2 YSYEKL.

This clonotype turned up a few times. As DNA, the CDR3 is TGTGCCAGCAGCTTCACCGCAGGGGGTTCCGGAGATACGCAGTATTTT. This translates into CASSFTAGGSGDTQYF. The chain combines TRBV7-3 with TRBJ2-3; 7 bases align to TRBD1. The CDR3 length is 16 residues. The V gene end was trimmed by 3 bases and the J gene end by 5 bases; junction bases not matched to a gene: 11. CDR1 SGHTA and CDR2 FQGTGA come from the germline V gene.

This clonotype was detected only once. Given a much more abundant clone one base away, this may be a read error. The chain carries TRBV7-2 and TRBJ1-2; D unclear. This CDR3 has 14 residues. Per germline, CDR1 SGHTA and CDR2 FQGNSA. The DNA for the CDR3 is TGTGTCAGCAGCTTAGTAGCCGCTAACTATGGCTACACCTTC. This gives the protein CVSSLVAANYGYTF.

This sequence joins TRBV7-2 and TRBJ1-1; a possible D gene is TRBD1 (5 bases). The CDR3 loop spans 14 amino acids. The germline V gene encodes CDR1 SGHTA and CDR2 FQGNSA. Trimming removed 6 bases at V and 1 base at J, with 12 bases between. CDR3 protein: CASRAGLKNTEAFF. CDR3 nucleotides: TGTGCCAGCAGAGCGGGACTAAAGAACACTGAAGCTTTCTTT.

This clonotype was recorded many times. The CDR3 DNA reads TGTGCCAGCAGTCCCATACCTACTAGCGGCTACGAGCAGTACTTC. Translating it yields CASSPIPTSGYEQYF. The gene calls are TRBV28 and TRBJ2-7, with 8 bases identical to TRBD2. Germline CDR1 and CDR2: MDHEN and SYDVKM. There are 15 residues in the CDR3. Germline trimming cut 5 bases from V and 3 bases from J; bases unmatched to any gene: 9. Variable domain in full (rest from reference TRBV28 and TRBJ2-7): DVKVTQSSRYLVKRTGEKVFLECVQDMDHENMFWYRQDPGLGLRLIYFSYDVKMKEKGDIPEGYSVSREKKERFSLILESASTNQTSMYLCASSPIPTSGYEQYFGPGTRLTVT.

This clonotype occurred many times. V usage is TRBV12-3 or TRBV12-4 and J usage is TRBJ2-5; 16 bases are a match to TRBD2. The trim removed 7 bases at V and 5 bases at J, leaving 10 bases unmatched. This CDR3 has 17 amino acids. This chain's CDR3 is CASNPGLAGGPGETQYF. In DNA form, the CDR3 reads TGTGCCAGCAACCCGGGACTAGCGGGAGGGCCGGGGGAGACCCAGTACTTC.

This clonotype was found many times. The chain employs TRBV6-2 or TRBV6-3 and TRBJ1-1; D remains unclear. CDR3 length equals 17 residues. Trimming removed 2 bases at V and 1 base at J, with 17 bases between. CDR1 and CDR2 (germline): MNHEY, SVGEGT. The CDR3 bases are TGTGCCAGCAGTTACCCTGTCGACCGAAGCTGGAACACTGAAGCTTTCTTT. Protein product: CASSYPVDRSWNTEAFF.

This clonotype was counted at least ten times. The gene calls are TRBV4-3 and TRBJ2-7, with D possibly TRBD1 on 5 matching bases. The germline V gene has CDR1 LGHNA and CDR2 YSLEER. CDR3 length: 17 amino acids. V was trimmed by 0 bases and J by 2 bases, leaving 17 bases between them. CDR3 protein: CASSQDRPQGRAYEQYF. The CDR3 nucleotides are TGCGCCAGCAGCCAAGATCGCCCTCAGGGTCGTGCCTACGAGCAGTACTTC.

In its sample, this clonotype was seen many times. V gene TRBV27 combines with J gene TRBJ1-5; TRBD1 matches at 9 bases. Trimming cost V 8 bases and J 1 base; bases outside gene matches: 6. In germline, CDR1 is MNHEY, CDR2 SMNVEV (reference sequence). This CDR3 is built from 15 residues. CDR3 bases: TGTGCCAGCCGCAGACAGGGGGTAAGCAATCAGCCCCAGCATTTT. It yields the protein CASRRQGVSNQPQHF.